The following is a T cell receptor beta chain sequence with its context. Its target is not known. TCRdb processed the 5' RACE reads anew with MiXCR; each CDR3 protein has one entry. This table holds a few hundred thousand distinct CDR3 sequences, more than 20% found once. This specimen comes from a study of CD8 T cells in ankylosing spondylitis. General study points: Matched ankylosing spondylitis synovial fluid reportedly showed significant enrichment of disease-linked clones. Disease-linked clones had a CD8+ phenotype and relatively low frequency in peripheral blood. Eight or nine highly homologous variants formed a TCR beta motif that appeared characteristic of ankylosing spondylitis blood.

This CDR3 is 13 amino acids long. V dropped 1 base and J dropped 5 bases, with 9 bases sitting between them. Germline-derived CDR1 and CDR2 are SGHAT and FQNNGV. Sequencing was done on a sample of blood, either unsorted or a sorted T cell fraction (not recorded which). The source of this sequence is a male donor with ankylosing spondylitis or in good health (not recorded which). The gene calls are TRBV11-2 and TRBJ2-7; D might be TRBD2 (5 bases). The CDR3 DNA follows: TGTGCCAGCAGCTTAGCCGGGATTCACGAGCAGTACTTC. Amino acids: CASSLAGIHEQYF.